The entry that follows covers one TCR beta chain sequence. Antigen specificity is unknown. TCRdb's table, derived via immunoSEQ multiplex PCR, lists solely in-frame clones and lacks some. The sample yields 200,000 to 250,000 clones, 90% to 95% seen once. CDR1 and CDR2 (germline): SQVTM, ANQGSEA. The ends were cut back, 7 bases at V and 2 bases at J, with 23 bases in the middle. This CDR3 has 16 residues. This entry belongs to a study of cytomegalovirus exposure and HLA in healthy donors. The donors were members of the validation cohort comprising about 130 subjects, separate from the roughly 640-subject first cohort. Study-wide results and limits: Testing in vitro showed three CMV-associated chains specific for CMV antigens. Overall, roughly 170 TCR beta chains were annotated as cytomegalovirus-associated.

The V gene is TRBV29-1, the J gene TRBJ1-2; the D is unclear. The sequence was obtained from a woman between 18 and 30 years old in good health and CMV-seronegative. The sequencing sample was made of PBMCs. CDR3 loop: CSATRTGGPFNYGYTF. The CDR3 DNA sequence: TGCAGCGCCACCAGGACTGGAGGGCCCTTCAACTATGGCTACACCTTC.